Presented here are 15 T cell receptor beta chains from one specimen sequenced in a study of control samples from healthy donors and cancer patients. Using immunoSEQ multiplex PCR, the repertoire was profiled, and TCRdb retains in-frame clones only, with some absent. Found here are 130,000 or so clones, 70% to 90% of them singletons; the top ten hold roughly 3.2%. Sequenced input: blood. These receptors all come from a man between 45 and 60 years old in good health.

The genes are TRBV7-6 and TRBJ1-5, with TRBD1 identical over 8 bases. J was trimmed by 1 base and V by 5 bases; bases with no gene match: 4. From germline, CDR1 is SGHVS and CDR2 FNYEAQ. The CDR3 sequence is 15 residues long. The CDR3 coding sequence is TGTGCCAGCAGCAAAGACAGGGGAAGCAATCAGCCCCAGCATTTT. This gives the protein CASSKDRGSNQPQHF.

The chain employs TRBV5-1 and TRBJ2-7; unclear D gene. V was shortened by 2 bases and J by 6 bases, with 15 bases between the two germline ends. This CDR3 is built from 14 residues. Germline values: CDR1 SGHRS, CDR2 YFSETQ. Here the CDR3 DNA reads TGCGCCAGCAGCTTAAGTGGCAGAATATTCGAGCAGTACTTC. As protein: CASSLSGRIFEQYF.

V gene TRBV7-8 combines with J gene TRBJ2-5, with D perhaps matching TRBD2 (5 bases). The germline gives CDR1 SGHVS, CDR2 FQNEAQ. V was shortened by 5 bases and J by 2 bases, with 9 bases between the two germline ends. CDR3 length: 13 residues. This chain's CDR3 is CASSEGSQETQYF. The CDR3 nucleotides are TGTGCCAGCAGCGAGGGATCTCAAGAGACCCAGTACTTC.

This clone was seen repeatedly, ten times or more. V gene TRBV5-1 combines with J gene TRBJ2-1, with D uncertain. The V end lost 0 bases, the J end lost 6 bases, and 4 bases lay between the germline ends. CDR1 and CDR2 (germline): SGHRS, YFSETQ. CDR3 size: 12 residues. The CDR3, as DNA: TGCGCCAGCAGCTTGGTTTCCAATGAGCAGTTCTTC. Protein: CASSLVSNEQFF.

CDR3: CASSQEETQYF. In DNA, the CDR3 is TGTGCCAGCAGCCAAGAAGAGACCCAGTACTTC. The genes are TRBV3-1 (or the pseudogene TRBV3-2) and TRBJ2-5; D is unresolved. CDR1 is LGHDT, CDR2 YNNKEL, per germline (reference sequence). The CDR3 consists of 11 residues. Deletions cut 0 bases from V and 4 bases from J, with 0 bases between.

The chain has TRBV5-4 and TRBJ2-7, with TRBD2 matching over 9 bases. V lost 0 bases to trimming and J lost 3 bases; unmatched junction nucleotides: 4. Germline CDR1 is SGHNT and CDR2 is YYREEE (reference sequence). This CDR3 comprises 15 residues. CDR3 sequence (DNA): TGTGCCAGCAGCTTGGGGACTAGCGTAGTCTACGAGCAGTACTTC. Encoded protein: CASSLGTSVVYEQYF.

The genes are TRBV20-1 and TRBJ2-3, with D possibly being TRBD1 (5 bases). There are 14 residues in the CDR3. Deletions cut 3 bases from V and 0 bases from J, with 10 bases between. Germline assignment: CDR1 DFQATT and CDR2 SNEGSKA (reference sequence). Here the CDR3 reads CSASGQGSTDTQYF. As DNA, the CDR3 is TGCAGTGCTAGTGGGCAGGGAAGCACAGATACGCAGTATTTT.

Only one count was recorded for this clone. The CDR3 is CASSLSGEQEKLFF. The CDR3 nucleotides read TGTGCCAGCAGCTTAAGTGGCGAACAGGAAAAACTGTTTTTT. This rearrangement joins TRBV7-9 to TRBJ1-4; D gene unclear. This CDR3 contains 14 residues. Germline values: CDR1 SEHNR, CDR2 FQNEAQ (reference sequence). V lost 2 bases, J lost 8 bases, and 12 bases lay in between.

The V call is TRBV19, the J call TRBJ1-1, with a possible D match to TRBD1 (6 bases). Trimming cost V 4 bases and J 5 bases, with 14 bases left between them. This CDR3 is 14 amino acids long. Germline CDR1 and CDR2: LNHDA and SQIVND (reference sequence). CDR3 coding DNA: TGTGCCAGTAGTAAGGCAGGGGTGGATACTGAAGCTTTCTTT. Its translation: CASSKAGVDTEAFF.

The chain recombines TRBV6-5 with TRBJ2-7; a weak D match, TRBD2 (6 bases). V was clipped by 0 bases and J by 4 bases, with 10 bases between them. The CDR3 length is 14 residues. Looked up from germline, CDR1 is MNHEY and CDR2 is SVGAGI. The CDR3 nucleotides read TGTGCCAGCAGTTACTCGACGCGGGGTTACGAGCAGTACTTC. This sequence encodes CASSYSTRGYEQYF.

This clone was found a few times. V and J are TRBV9 and TRBJ1-2, with 7 bases aligning to TRBD1. The CDR3 length is 14 residues. Germline V gene lookup returns CDR1 SGDLS and CDR2 YYNGEE. The V gene end was trimmed by 0 bases and the J gene end by 8 bases; junction bases not matched to a gene: 7. This chain's CDR3 is CASSVGRGRIGYTF. The CDR3 bases are TGTGCCAGCAGCGTAGGAAGGGGGCGAATAGGCTACACCTTC.

This clone has a handful of counts. V gene TRBV28 combines with J gene TRBJ1-1; 10 bases are a match to TRBD1. Trimming took 6 bases from V and 3 from J; bases not matched to a gene: 7. The CDR3 runs to 15 residues. Germline V gene sequence: CDR1 MDHEN, CDR2 SYDVKM. This CDR3 is CASRGGGQGYTEAFF. The DNA of the CDR3 is TGTGCCAGCAGGGGCGGGGGACAGGGGTACACTGAAGCTTTCTTT.

The CDR3: CASSLQGNADTQYF. CDR3 in DNA: TGTGCCAGCAGCTTACAGGGTAACGCAGATACGCAGTATTTT. V is TRBV9 and J is TRBJ2-3, with D maybe TRBD1 (6 bases). The CDR3 covers 14 residues. V dropped 4 bases and J dropped 4 bases, with 13 bases sitting between them. Germline loops: CDR1 SGDLS, CDR2 YYNGEE. The entire variable domain, with the rest obtained from reference TRBV9 and TRBJ2-3, is as follows: DSGVTQTPKHLITATGQRVTLRCSPRSGDLSVYWYQQSLDQGLQFLIQYYNGEERAKGNILERFSAQQFPDLHSELNLSSLELGDSALYFCASSLQGNADTQYFGPGTRLTVL.

The V call is TRBV30, the J call TRBJ2-1; D possibly matches TRBD1 or TRBD2 (5 bases each). Germline V gives CDR1 GTSNPN, CDR2 SVGIG (reference sequence). V was trimmed by 6 bases and J by 16 bases, leaving 22 bases between them. This CDR3 has 12 amino acids. CDR3 nucleotides: TGTGCCTGTTTTAACCGGGGCCGAACGTTATTCTTC. Its protein is CACFNRGRTLFF.

The rearrangement joins TRBV11-3 to TRBJ2-7, with 8 bases matching TRBD1. The germline gives CDR1 SGHNT, CDR2 YENEEA. V trimming: 5 bases; J trimming: 3 bases; junction bases outside the gene matches: 12. The CDR3 runs 16 residues. The CDR3, as DNA: TGTGCCAGCAGCATATGGCAGGGGGCCTTGAGCTACGAGCAGTACTTC. Its translation is CASSIWQGALSYEQYF. Full variable domain (missing parts from reference TRBV11-3 and TRBJ2-7): EAGVVQSPRYKIIEKKQPVAFWCNPISGHNTLYWYLQNLGQGPELLIRYENEEAVDDSQLPKDRFSAERLKGVDSTLKIQPAELGDSAVYLCASSIWQGALSYEQYFGPGTRLTVT.